The 17 T cell receptor beta chains presented below share a single source sample, sequenced in a study of tumor and adjacent non-tumor tissue in lung cancer. Three rounds of nested PCR, following a modified ARM-PCR protocol, produced the TCRbeta library. TCRdb redid the calling of the multiplex PCR reads with MiXCR, one entry per CDR3 protein. Among some 100,000 distinct CDR3 sequences listed, 65% were seen once. This sample's RNA came from whole unsorted tissue. Distant lung tissue was collected more than 3 cm away from the tumor edge. Sequenced material: distant non-tumor lung tissue. The receptor source for this set is a man younger than 45 with non-small cell lung cancer.

This clonotype was observed a handful of times. This may come from a read error, since a much larger clone is one base off. The rearrangement uses TRBV20-1 and TRBJ1-1, with a tentative D call TRBD1 (5 bases). Germline values: CDR1 DFQATT, CDR2 SNEGSKA (reference sequence). The CDR3 sequence is 15 residues long. V was shortened by 0 bases and J by 8 bases, with 19 bases between the two germline ends. CDR3 loop: CSARDLRGSSVEAFF. The CDR3 DNA reads TGCAGTGCTAGAGACTTGCGGGGGTCTTCTGTAGAAGCTTTCTTT.

Of note for this clonotype: A much larger clonotype is one base distant, so this may be a read error. This chain uses TRBV4-1 with TRBJ2-1; TRBD1 might be the D (6 bases). This CDR3 is built from 13 residues. The germline CDR1 and CDR2 sequences are MGHRA and YSYEKL. CDR3 amino acids: CANSRQQGNEQFF. The CDR3, as DNA: TGCGCCAACAGCCGGCAACAGGGCAATGAGCAGTTCTTC.

There are a few counts of this clonotype. A read error may be the cause here, since a much bigger clone is one base away. V gene TRBV29-1 combines with J gene TRBJ2-1; D gene ambiguous. The CDR3 runs to 16 residues. V shed 1 base and J shed 8 bases, with 21 bases lying between them. Per the germline V gene, CDR1 is SQVTM and CDR2 is ANQGSEA. CDR3 region: CSVEVFTPSDWDEQFF. The CDR3 DNA follows: TGCAGCGTTGAAGTTTTCACGCCCTCGGATTGGGATGAGCAGTTCTTC.

This clonotype appeared many times. The chain has TRBV12-3 or TRBV12-4 and TRBJ1-1; unclear D gene. The CDR3 runs 13 residues. V was pared by 3 bases and J by 0 bases, with 5 bases between. The CDR3 DNA reads TGTGCCAGCAGTTTTAGACTGAACACTGAAGCTTTCTTT. This gives the protein CASSFRLNTEAFF.

In regard to this clonotype: The conserved final phenylalanine or tryptophan is absent from the CDR3, which likely points to a read error. The chain recombines TRBV6-1 with TRBJ2-6, with D tentatively TRBD1 (5 bases). Germline lookup yields CDR1 MNHNS and CDR2 SASEGT. The CDR3 has 16 residues. CDR3 sequence reads: CVSSESGASGANVLTI. The CDR3 region has the DNA TGTGTCAGCAGTGAAAGTGGGGCCTCTGGGGCCAACGTCCTGACTATC.

About this clonotype: At one end the junction does not follow the germline gene, possibly because of a read error. The V gene is TRBV20-1, the J gene TRBJ2-7, with a weak D call TRBD1 (5 bases). The germline V gene encodes CDR1 DFQATT and CDR2 SNEGSKA (reference sequence). The CDR3 has 14 amino acids. The CDR3 protein is CSVRDTQSGFEQYF. DNA for the CDR3: TGCAGTGTTAGAGATACCCAGTCAGGGTTCGAGCAGTACTTC.

The chain has TRBV6-2 or TRBV6-3 and TRBJ2-1; TRBD2 matches 12 bases. The CDR3 extends over 19 amino acids. V trimming: 10 bases; J trimming: 0 bases; junction bases outside the gene matches: 16. The germline gives CDR1 MNHEY, CDR2 SVGEGT. The CDR3 loop is CANSYSLAGGSFSYNEQFF. The CDR3 DNA reads as TGTGCCAATAGTTACTCACTAGCGGGGGGTTCTTTCTCCTACAATGAGCAGTTCTTC.

This clonotype was detected many times. The chain is built from TRBV6-5 and TRBJ1-2; the D is unclear. The CDR3 length is 15 residues. Germline CDR1 MNHEY, CDR2 SVGAGI. The germline V and J ends were trimmed by 0 bases and 3 bases, with 11 bases remaining between them. The CDR3 here is CASSYSGQTHYGYTF. The CDR3 DNA is TGTGCCAGCAGTTACTCCGGTCAGACCCACTATGGCTACACCTTC.

As regards this clonotype: The conserved phenylalanine or tryptophan normally closing the CDR3 is absent here, so this likely arose from a read error. J is TRBJ2-5 and V is TRBV11-2; the D call may be TRBD1 or TRBD2 (6 bases each). CDR1 is SGHAT, CDR2 FQNNGV, per germline. CDR3 length equals 15 residues. CDR3 region: CANSPVGGPQETQYL. The CDR3 DNA reads as TGTGCCAACAGCCCCGTAGGGGGGCCCCAAGAGACCCAGTACTTA.

In regard to this clonotype: A read error may explain this, as a much larger clone is one base away. The rearrangement links TRBV6-2 or TRBV6-3 to TRBJ2-2; 10 bases map to TRBD2. CDR1 is MNHEY and CDR2 is SVGEGT in the germline V gene. The length of the CDR3 is 14 residues. V trimming: 6 bases; J trimming: 6 bases; junction bases outside the gene matches: 4. The CDR3 sequence is CASSPSGGAGELFF. The CDR3 region has the DNA TGTGCCAGCAGCCCTAGCGGGGGTGCCGGGGAGCTGTTTTTT.

CDR3 region: CSVRGQGGTEPFF. In DNA form, the CDR3 reads TGCAGCGTCAGGGGACAGGGCGGCACTGAACCCTTCTTT. The chain uses TRBV29-1 and TRBJ1-1; 9 nucleotides line up with TRBD1. The CDR3 sequence is 13 residues long. V was pared by 6 bases and J by 14 bases, with 16 bases of the junction left unmatched. Germline V lookup: CDR1 SQVTM, CDR2 ANQGSEA.

Concerning this clonotype: The germline gene is not matched at one end of the junction; a read error may be the cause. The chain carries TRBV11-2 and TRBJ2-5, with D possibly TRBD2 on 5 matching bases. CDR1 and CDR2 from the germline V gene are SGHAT and FQNNGV. The length of the CDR3 is 12 residues. CDR3 nucleotides: TGCGCCAGTAGCATATTATGGGAGACCCATTACTTC. Translating it yields CASSILWETHYF.

This clonotype was seen only a few times. With a much larger clone just one base away, this may be a read error. V gene TRBV29-1 combines with J gene TRBJ1-1; D call uncertain. CDR1 is SQVTM and CDR2 is ANQGSEA in the germline V gene. This CDR3 is 12 amino acids long. The CDR3 here is CSVREKNTGAFF. The CDR3 DNA reads as TGCAGCGTTCGTGAGAAGAACACTGGAGCTTTCTTT. The whole variable domain, filled in from reference TRBV29-1 and TRBJ1-1, reads SAVISQKPSRDICQRGTSLTIQCQVDSQVTMMFWYRQQPGQSLTLIATANQGSEATYESGFVIDKFPISRPNLTFSTLTVSNMSPEDSSIYLCSVREKNTGAFFGQGTRLTVV.

This clonotype was recorded a few times. The genes are TRBV6-5 and TRBJ2-7; maybe TRBD1 (5 bases). V was cut by 2 bases and J by 5 bases, with 7 bases left in between. This CDR3 contains 12 residues. The germline CDR1 and CDR2 sequences are MNHEY and SVGAGI. The DNA of the CDR3 is TGTGCCAGCAGTTACAAAGGGGACGAGCAGTACTTC. Translating gives CASSYKGDEQYF.

By share, this clonotype counts as medium-sized. The chain is built from TRBV11-2 and TRBJ2-1, with 7 bases identical to TRBD2. Germline CDR1 reads SGHAT; CDR2 reads FQNNGV. This CDR3 has 14 residues. After removal of 8 bases from V and 5 bases from J, the junction contained 9 bases not matched to a gene. DNA for the CDR3: TGTGCCAGCCGACTCGGGCTAGCGGACAATGAGCAGTTCTTC. Encoded protein: CASRLGLADNEQFF.

By share, this clonotype counts as medium-sized (0.01 to 0.1%). V usage is TRBV11-2 and J usage is TRBJ1-1, with TRBD1 identical over 8 bases. Germline V CDR1 and CDR2: SGHAT, FQNNGV. The junction had 5 bases not matched to a gene; V was cut back by 4 bases and J by 7 bases. The CDR3 extends over 13 amino acids. CDR3 nucleotides: TGTGCCAGCAGCTCGGGACAGGAGCTTGAAGCTTTCTTT. Translated, it gives CASSSGQELEAFF.

J is TRBJ2-7 and V is TRBV11-1; D is possibly TRBD2 (6 bases). Germline CDR1 reads SGHAT; CDR2 reads FQDESV (reference sequence). Trimming removed 6 bases at V and 5 bases at J, with 14 bases between. CDR3 length: 13 residues. CDR3 amino acids: CASSLWEANEQYF. CDR3 in DNA: TGTGCCAGCAGTTTATGGGAGGCCAACGAGCAGTACTTC.